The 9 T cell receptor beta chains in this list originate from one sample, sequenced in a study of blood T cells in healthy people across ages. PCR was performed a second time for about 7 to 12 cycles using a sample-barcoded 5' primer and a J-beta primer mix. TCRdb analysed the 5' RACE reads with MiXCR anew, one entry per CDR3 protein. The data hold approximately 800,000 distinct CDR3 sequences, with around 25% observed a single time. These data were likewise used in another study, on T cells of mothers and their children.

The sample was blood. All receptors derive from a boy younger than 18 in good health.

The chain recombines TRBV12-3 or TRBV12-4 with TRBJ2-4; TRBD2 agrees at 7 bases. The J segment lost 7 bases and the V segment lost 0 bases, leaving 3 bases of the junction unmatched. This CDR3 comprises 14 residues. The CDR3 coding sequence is TGTGCCAGCAGTTTAGCGGGGGGGGTGAACATTCAGTACTTC. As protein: CASSLAGGVNIQYF.

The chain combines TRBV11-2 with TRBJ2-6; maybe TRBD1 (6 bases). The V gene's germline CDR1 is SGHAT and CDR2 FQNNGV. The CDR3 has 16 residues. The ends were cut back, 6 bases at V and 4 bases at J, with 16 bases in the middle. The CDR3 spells CASRLLYRAGANVLTF. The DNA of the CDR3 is TGTGCCAGCAGGCTCCTTTACAGGGCCGGGGCCAACGTCCTGACTTTC.

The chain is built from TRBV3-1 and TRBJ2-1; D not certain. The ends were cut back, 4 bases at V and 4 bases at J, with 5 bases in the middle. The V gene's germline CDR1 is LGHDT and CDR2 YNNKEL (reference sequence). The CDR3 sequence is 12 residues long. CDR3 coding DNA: TGTGCCAGCAGCCGAATATACAATGAGCAGTTCTTC. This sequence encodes CASSRIYNEQFF.

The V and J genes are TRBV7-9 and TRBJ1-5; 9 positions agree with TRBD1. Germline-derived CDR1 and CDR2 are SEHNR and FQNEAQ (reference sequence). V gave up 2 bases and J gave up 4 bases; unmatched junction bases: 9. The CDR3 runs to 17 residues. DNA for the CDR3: TGTGCCAGCAGCTTAACCGGGACAGGGAGGAGAAATCAGCCCCAGCATTTT. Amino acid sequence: CASSLTGTGRRNQPQHF. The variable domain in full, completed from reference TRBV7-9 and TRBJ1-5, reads DTGVSQNPRHKITKRGQNVTFRCDPISEHNRLYWYRQTLGQGPEFLTYFQNEAQLEKSRLLSDRFSAERPKGSFSTLEIQRTEQGDSAMYLCASSLTGTGRRNQPQHFGDGTRLSIL.

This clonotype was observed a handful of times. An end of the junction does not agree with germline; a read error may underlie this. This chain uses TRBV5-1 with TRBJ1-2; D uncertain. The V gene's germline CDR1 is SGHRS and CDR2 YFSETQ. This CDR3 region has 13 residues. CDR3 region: CASGLVRDYGYTF. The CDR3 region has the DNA TGCGCCAGCGGCTTGGTACGGGACTATGGCTACACCTTC.

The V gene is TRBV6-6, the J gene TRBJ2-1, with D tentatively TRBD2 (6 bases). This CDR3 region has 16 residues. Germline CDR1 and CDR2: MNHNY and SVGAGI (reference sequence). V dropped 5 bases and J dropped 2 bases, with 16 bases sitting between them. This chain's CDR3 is CASSPLGDWTYNEQFF. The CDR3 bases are TGTGCCAGCAGTCCACTCGGGGACTGGACCTACAATGAGCAGTTCTTC.

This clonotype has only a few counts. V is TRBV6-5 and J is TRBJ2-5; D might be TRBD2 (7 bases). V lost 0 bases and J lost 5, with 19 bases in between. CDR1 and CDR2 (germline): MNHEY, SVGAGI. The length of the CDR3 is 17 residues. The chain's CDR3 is CASSYSQSGGPSETQYF. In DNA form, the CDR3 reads TGTGCCAGCAGTTACTCTCAGTCGGGGGGCCCTTCGGAGACCCAGTACTTC.

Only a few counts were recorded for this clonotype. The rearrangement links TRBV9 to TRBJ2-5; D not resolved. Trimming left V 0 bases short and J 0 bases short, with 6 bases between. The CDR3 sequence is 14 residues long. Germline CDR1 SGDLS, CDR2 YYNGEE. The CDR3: CASSVEEYQETQYF. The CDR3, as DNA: TGTGCCAGCAGCGTAGAAGAGTACCAAGAGACCCAGTACTTC.

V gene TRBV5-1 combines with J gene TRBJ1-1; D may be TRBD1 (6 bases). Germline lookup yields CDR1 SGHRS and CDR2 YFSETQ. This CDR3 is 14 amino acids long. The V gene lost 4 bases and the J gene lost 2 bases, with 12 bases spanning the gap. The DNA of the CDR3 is TGCGCCAGCAGCAAGGGACAAACCAACACTGAAGCTTTCTTT. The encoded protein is CASSKGQTNTEAFF.